These 28 T cell receptor beta chains were sequenced from one sample in a study of blood T cell repertoires in COVID-19. The assay was immunoSEQ multiplex PCR, and TCRdb's table has in-frame clones only and misses some. The table shows a few hundred thousand clones, with about 86% occurring only once. The sample was peripheral blood. These receptor sequences come from a woman in her thirties who had recovered from COVID-19.

This sequence joins TRBV2 and TRBJ2-3; possible D gene TRBD1, 6 bases. The CDR3 consists of 14 residues. Germline loops: CDR1 SNHLY, CDR2 FYNNEI. V was shortened by 7 bases and J by 1 base, with 12 bases between the two germline ends. CDR3 nucleotide sequence: TGTGCCAGCATACGGGACATTGGCACAGATACGCAGTATTTT. Protein: CASIRDIGTDTQYF.

This chain links TRBV14 with TRBJ1-4, with D maybe TRBD1 (5 bases). The V gene's germline CDR1 is SGHDN and CDR2 FVKESK. CDR3 length: 12 residues. The germline V and J ends were trimmed by 5 bases and 8 bases, with 9 bases remaining between them. CDR3 DNA sequence: TGTGCCAGCAGCAGGGGCGAGGAAAAACTGTTTTTT. This sequence encodes CASSRGEEKLFF.

The rearrangement uses TRBV21-1 and TRBJ1-1; the tabulated D call, TRBD1, remains unverified against the DNA. TRBV21-1 represents a pseudogene. The CDR3 loop spans 16 amino acids. Here the CDR3 reads CASSNLYRERDTEAFF. CDR3 nucleotide sequence: TGTGCCAGCAGCAACCTATACAGGGAGAGGGACACTGAAGCTTTCTTT.

CDR3 protein: CAISRQGLNGYTF. The CDR3 DNA follows: TGTGCTATTTCCCGACAGGGTTTGAATGGCTACACCTTC. The chain recombines TRBV12-5 with TRBJ1-2, with 7 bases matching TRBD1. Trimming cost V 10 bases and J 6 bases; bases outside gene matches: 11. This CDR3 has 13 amino acids. The germline V gene has CDR1 LGHNT and CDR2 FRNRAP.

This clone was counted between two and nine times. The chain joins TRBV15 to TRBJ2-7; 10 bases are shared with TRBD1. Germline CDR1 LNHNV, CDR2 YYDKDF (reference sequence). CDR3 length: 18 residues. J was trimmed by 5 bases and V by 0 bases; bases with no gene match: 13. The DNA of the CDR3 is TGTGCCACCAGCAGAGAGTCTAACACCGGGACAGGGGTTCACGAGCAGTACTTC. Protein: CATSRESNTGTGVHEQYF. The full variable domain, rest sourced from reference TRBV15 and TRBJ2-7, is DAMVIQNPRYQVTQFGKPVTLSCSQTLNHNVMYWYQQKSSQAPKLLFHYYDKDFNNEADTPDNFQSRRPNTSFCFLDIRSPGLGDTAMYLCATSRESNTGTGVHEQYFGPGTRLTVT.

The chain recombines TRBV7-9 with TRBJ1-6, with D unclear. V lost 2 bases and J lost 10, with 6 bases in between. Germline V lookup: CDR1 SEHNR, CDR2 FQNEAQ (reference sequence). This CDR3 has 12 residues. The CDR3, as DNA: TGTGCCAGCAGCTTATCTTCCTCACCCCTCCACTTT. This encodes CASSLSSSPLHF.

The genes are TRBV3-1 (or the pseudogene TRBV3-2) and TRBJ2-1; 9 nucleotides agree with TRBD2. The CDR3 is 17 residues long. Germline trimming cut 4 bases from V and 3 bases from J; bases unmatched to any gene: 10. Germline assignment: CDR1 LGHDT and CDR2 YNNKEL (reference sequence). The CDR3, as DNA: TGTGCCAGCAGCCTAGACCCGGCGGGAGGGTACTACAATGAGCAGTTCTTC. This translates into CASSLDPAGGYYNEQFF.

A few counts support this clone. The chain uses TRBV27 and TRBJ2-5; 7 bases are shared with TRBD2. Losses at the gene ends were 3 bases for V and 2 bases for J; bases not matched to a gene: 12. The CDR3 consists of 17 residues. CDR1 MNHEY and CDR2 SMNVEV come from the germline V gene (reference sequence). CDR3 nucleotides: TGTGCCAGCAGTTTGTTACCTAGCGGTCGGGCACAAGAGACCCAGTACTTC. It is translated as CASSLLPSGRAQETQYF.

This chain joins TRBV6-5 and TRBJ1-2; no firm D call. This CDR3 region has 12 residues. CDR1 and CDR2 from the germline V gene are MNHEY and SVGAGI. The V end lost 5 bases, the J end lost 3 bases, and 7 bases lay between the germline ends. Written as DNA, the CDR3 is TGTGCCAGCAGTCCACGGGACTATGGCTACACCTTC. Its protein is CASSPRDYGYTF.

The J gene is TRBJ2-1, the V gene TRBV5-1; D might be TRBD2 (6 bases). Germline assignment: CDR1 SGHRS and CDR2 YFSETQ. V was clipped by 2 bases and J by 7 bases, with 19 bases between them. The CDR3 consists of 16 residues. The chain's CDR3 is CASSLLAASSGNEQFF. In DNA, the CDR3 is TGCGCCAGCAGCTTATTAGCGGCGAGTTCTGGTAATGAGCAGTTCTTC.

This clone was counted a few times. The chain links TRBV11-2 to TRBJ2-5; possibly TRBD2 for D (5 bases). The V gene's germline CDR1 is SGHAT and CDR2 FQNNGV. The CDR3 is made up of 11 amino acids. Trimming shortened V by 5 bases and J by 13 bases, and 14 bases separated the two germline ends. In nucleotides, the CDR3 is TGTGCCAGCAGCCCTGGGAGACGACTGTACTTC. Its protein product is CASSPGRRLYF.

The rearrangement uses TRBV28 and TRBJ2-7, with 7 nucleotides matching TRBD2. The V gene end was trimmed by 7 bases and the J gene end by 3 bases; junction bases not matched to a gene: 6. This CDR3 has 13 amino acids. Per the germline V gene, CDR1 is MDHEN and CDR2 is SYDVKM. CDR3 loop: CASTSGGNYEQYF. The CDR3 DNA is TGTGCCAGCACCTCGGGAGGAAACTACGAGCAGTACTTC.

The rearrangement joins TRBV28 to TRBJ2-2; no reliable D call. The CDR3 is 14 residues long. Deletions cut 5 bases from V and 0 bases from J, with 7 bases between. The germline CDR1 and CDR2 sequences are MDHEN and SYDVKM. This CDR3 reads CASSLHTNTGELFF. As DNA, the CDR3 is TGTGCCAGCAGTCTCCACACGAACACCGGGGAGCTGTTTTTT. Full variable domain (missing parts from reference TRBV28 and TRBJ2-2): DVKVTQSSRYLVKRTGEKVFLECVQDMDHENMFWYRQDPGLGLRLIYFSYDVKMKEKGDIPEGYSVSREKKERFSLILESASTNQTSMYLCASSLHTNTGELFFGEGSRLTVL.

The chain employs TRBV5-4 and TRBJ2-5; D perhaps matches TRBD1 (5 bases). Trimming cost V 1 base and J 5 bases, with 15 bases left between them. This CDR3 has 15 amino acids. CDR1 SGHNT and CDR2 YYREEE come from the germline V gene (reference sequence). CDR3 nucleotides: TGTGCCAGCAGCTTGCCAAAAGGGGTTGGGGAGACCCAGTACTTC. Its translation is CASSLPKGVGETQYF.

This clone was recorded once. At one boundary the junction diverges from the germline segment, which might be a read error. The chain recombines TRBV6-5 with TRBJ2-2; 7 bases map to TRBD2. Germline assignment: CDR1 MNHEY and CDR2 SVGAGI. This CDR3 spans 12 amino acids. The CDR3 sequence is CASSQPPGGLFF. The CDR3 DNA follows: TGTGCCAGCAGCCAACCGCCGGGGGGGCTGTTTTTT.

This CDR3 reads CASSPGGGAVGTGELFF. The CDR3 DNA is TGCGCCAGCAGCCCGGGCGGGGGGGCCGTCGGCACCGGGGAGCTGTTTTTT. This chain uses TRBV5-1 with TRBJ2-2; 9 bases match TRBD2. Germline lookup yields CDR1 SGHRS and CDR2 YFSETQ. This CDR3 spans 17 amino acids. V lost 4 bases and J lost 4; bases outside the gene matches: 11.

The chain recombines TRBV7-3 with TRBJ1-1; 8 positions agree with TRBD1. V was clipped by 0 bases and J by 4 bases; unmatched bases: 4. CDR1 is SGHTA and CDR2 is FQGTGA in the germline V gene. CDR3 length equals 15 residues. The CDR3 coding sequence is TGTGCCAGCAGCTTAACGGGACAGGAGACCACTGAAGCTTTCTTT. Protein product: CASSLTGQETTEAFF.

This chain uses TRBV7-3 with TRBJ2-1; 10 bases are shared with TRBD2. The CDR3 contains 17 residues. CDR1 and CDR2 (germline): SGHTA, FQGTGA. The V gene end was trimmed by 5 bases and the J gene end by 8 bases; junction bases not matched to a gene: 15. CDR3 nucleotide sequence: TGTGCCAGCAGCGCAGCGAGTGGTAGCGGGAGGCATGATGAGCAGTTCTTC. Protein: CASSAASGSGRHDEQFF.

The genes are TRBV18 and TRBJ1-3; 9 bases map to TRBD1. Germline V lookup: CDR1 KGHSH, CDR2 LQKENI. The CDR3 contains 18 residues. V shed 1 base, J shed 0 bases, and the junction held 7 bases outside the gene matches. The CDR3 loop is CASSPLPGQGFSGNTIYF. The CDR3 DNA sequence: TGTGCCAGCTCACCACTCCCGGGACAGGGATTCTCTGGAAACACCATATATTTT.

This clone showed up just a few times. The rearrangement joins TRBV10-1 to TRBJ1-1; 7 bases align to TRBD1. There are 13 residues in the CDR3. Germline V gives CDR1 WNHNN, CDR2 SYGVQD (reference sequence). J was trimmed by 1 base and V by 8 bases; bases with no gene match: 4. The CDR3 DNA reads TGCGCCAGCCGGACAGGACGGAACACTGAAGCTTTCTTT. Protein product: CASRTGRNTEAFF.

The chain combines TRBV7-3 with TRBJ1-5; 8 positions match TRBD1. CDR1 and CDR2 from the germline V gene are SGHTA and FQGTGA. The CDR3 is 17 amino acids. V lost 2 bases, J lost 3 bases, and 9 bases stayed unmatched. CDR3 loop: CASSLWARTGYNQPQHF. The CDR3 region has the DNA TGTGCCAGCAGCTTATGGGCGAGGACAGGGTACAATCAGCCCCAGCATTTT.

The chain combines TRBV9 with TRBJ2-7; a possible D gene is TRBD2 (6 bases). Per germline, CDR1 SGDLS and CDR2 YYNGEE. The CDR3 is 12 residues long. The V end was cut by 4 bases, the J end by 4 bases, with 9 bases between. In DNA, the CDR3 is TGTGCCAGCAGCCGCAGCGGGTACGAGCAGTACTTC. This encodes CASSRSGYEQYF.

CDR3 coding DNA: TGCGCCAGCAGCGAGCCGCGACAGGGGAGTAATTCACCCCTCCACTTT. Its protein product is CASSEPRQGSNSPLHF. V is TRBV5-1 and J is TRBJ1-6; 8 bases are shared with TRBD1. In germline, CDR1 is SGHRS, CDR2 YFSETQ. V gave up 4 bases and J gave up 6 bases; unmatched junction bases: 9. The CDR3 consists of 16 residues.

This clone was seen a few times. The chain carries TRBV7-8 and TRBJ2-7; 8 positions agree with TRBD2. The CDR3 runs 16 residues. CDR1 is SGHVS, CDR2 FQNEAQ, per germline. The trim removed 4 bases at V and 4 bases at J, leaving 12 bases unmatched. The CDR3 sequence is CASSSGGGLGGYEQYF. Written as DNA, the CDR3 is TGTGCCAGCAGCTCAGGCGGGGGACTAGGCGGATACGAGCAGTACTTC.

The CDR3 DNA reads TGTGCCAGCAGCCCCGTCAGGGGGAAGTATTATTACACTGAAGCTTTCTTT. It yields the protein CASSPVRGKYYYTEAFF. The chain is built from TRBV7-6 and TRBJ1-1; 7 bases fit TRBD1. From germline, CDR1 is SGHVS and CDR2 FNYEAQ. With 5 bases clipped from V and 3 bases from J, the junction kept 15 bases outside the gene matches. The CDR3 has 17 amino acids.

The chain employs TRBV6-5 and TRBJ2-7, with 7 positions matching TRBD2. Trimming took 6 bases from V and 3 from J; bases not matched to a gene: 11. The CDR3 sequence is 15 residues long. The V gene's germline CDR1 is MNHEY and CDR2 SVGAGI. CDR3 amino acids: CASSWRGSPSYEQYF. The DNA of the CDR3 is TGTGCCAGCAGCTGGCGGGGGTCGCCTAGCTACGAGCAGTACTTC.

The gene calls are TRBV10-2 and TRBJ1-1; 8 bases line up with TRBD1. The germline CDR1 and CDR2 sequences are WSHSY and SAAADI. J gave up 4 bases and V 7 bases, and 5 bases lay outside the gene matches. The CDR3 extends over 13 amino acids. The CDR3 protein is CASTGGGGTEAFF. The CDR3, as DNA: TGCGCCAGCACAGGGGGCGGGGGCACTGAAGCTTTCTTT.

For the CDR3, the DNA is TGTGCCAGCAGTTACTCGAGTCAGGGCAACTATGGCTACACCTTC. Translated: CASSYSSQGNYGYTF. This chain joins TRBV6-5 and TRBJ1-2; TRBD1 is a possible D gene (5 bases). CDR1 is MNHEY, CDR2 SVGAGI, per germline. V shed 0 bases and J shed 2 bases, with 10 bases lying between them. This CDR3 has 15 amino acids.